This T cell receptor beta chain comes out of a study of control samples from healthy donors and cancer patients. This clone was recorded once. Clones were sequenced by immunoSEQ multiplex PCR, and TCRdb holds only the in-frame ones, with some missing. The repertoire consists of 90,000 or so clones, with about four fifths occurring once and the leading ten covering 38%. The germline V and J ends were trimmed by 2 bases and 2 bases, with 17 bases remaining between them. Looked up from germline, CDR1 is MNHNS and CDR2 is SASEGT. The CDR3 length is 17 residues. Material: PBMCs. The J gene is TRBJ2-3, the V gene TRBV6-1; D is uncertain. The receptor comes from a man between 65 and 80 years old with lung cancer. CDR3 bases: TGTGCCAGCAGTGAACTAGGTTTGGGCAGTCTCACAGATACGCAGTATTTT. It is translated as CASSELGLGSLTDTQYF.